The 16 T cell receptor beta chains below were found in one sample sequenced in a study of cytomegalovirus exposure and HLA in healthy donors. Vbeta (60) and Jbeta (13) primers were used in the PCR. TCRdb keeps only in-frame clones here, not all; method: immunoSEQ multiplex PCR. Of approximately 150,000 clones listed, around four fifths are singletons. The sequenced sample consisted of PBMCs. The receptors derive from a man aged 18 to 29 in good health and CMV-seropositive.

This rearrangement joins TRBV7-2 to TRBJ2-7; TRBD1 aligns across 8 bases. This CDR3 contains 15 residues. With V trimmed by 6 bases and J by 3 bases, 10 bases remained unmatched. Germline V gives CDR1 SGHTA, CDR2 FQGNSA. CDR3 sequence: CASRVAAGGVYEQYF. In DNA form, the CDR3 reads TGTGCCAGCAGAGTAGCCGCAGGGGGCGTCTACGAGCAGTACTTC.

This chain connects TRBV7-6 to TRBJ2-3; D remains unclear. V was clipped by 8 bases and J by 2 bases, with 14 bases between them. This CDR3 is 14 amino acids long. Germline loops: CDR1 SGHVS, CDR2 FNYEAQ. Here the CDR3 reads CASGGWAHTDTQYF. DNA of the CDR3: TGTGCCAGCGGTGGGTGGGCCCACACAGATACGCAGTATTTT. Using reference TRBV7-6 and TRBJ2-3 for the parts outside the CDR3, the full variable domain is GAGVSQSPRYKVTKRGQDVALRCDPISGHVSLYWYRQALGQGPEFLTYFNYEAQQDKSGLPNDRFSAERPEGSISTLTIQRTEQRDSAMYRCASGGWAHTDTQYFGPGTRLTVL.

V and J are TRBV29-1 and TRBJ2-7, with D possibly TRBD1 on 5 matching bases. Germline CDR1 reads SQVTM; CDR2 reads ANQGSEA. V shed 6 bases and J shed 0 bases, with 12 bases lying between them. The length of the CDR3 is 13 residues. CDR3 nucleotide sequence: TGCAGCGTCAGACAGCCTAGCTCCTACGAGCAGTACTTC. As protein: CSVRQPSSYEQYF.

This clone appeared a single time. The V call is TRBV15, the J call TRBJ2-1, with D possibly being TRBD2 (5 bases). Germline lookup yields CDR1 LNHNV and CDR2 YYDKDF (reference sequence). CDR3 size: 13 residues. V gave up 4 bases and J gave up 7 bases, with 11 bases separating them. The CDR3 sequence is CATSNGLKNEQFF. CDR3 sequence (DNA): TGTGCCACCAGCAACGGACTGAAAAATGAGCAGTTCTTC.

The CDR3 here is CATSRVGGVLYGELFF. As DNA, the CDR3 is TGTGCCACCAGCAGAGTAGGGGGCGTCTTATACGGGGAGCTGTTTTTT. The V gene is TRBV15, the J gene TRBJ2-2; 7 nucleotides line up with TRBD1. The CDR3 is 16 residues long. Trimming cost V 1 base and J 7 bases; bases outside gene matches: 9. CDR1 is LNHNV, CDR2 YYDKDF, per germline (reference sequence).

The chain employs TRBV5-6 and TRBJ1-1; D not resolved. CDR1 and CDR2 (germline): SGHDT, YYEEEE. Trimming shortened V by 4 bases and J by 0 bases, and 10 bases separated the two germline ends. The CDR3 has 14 residues. The CDR3 loop reads CASSLSGLNTEAFF. The CDR3, as DNA: TGTGCCAGCAGCCTCAGCGGCTTGAACACTGAAGCTTTCTTT.

The V gene is TRBV6-5, the J gene TRBJ2-1, with 7 bases matching TRBD1. The ends lost 8 bases at V and 3 bases at J; junction bases unmatched: 7. There are 14 residues in the CDR3. Germline CDR1 MNHEY, CDR2 SVGAGI. CDR3: CASAKDRFYNEQFF. The DNA of the CDR3 is TGTGCCAGCGCTAAGGACAGGTTCTACAATGAGCAGTTCTTC.

This chain links TRBV10-3 with TRBJ2-1, with no clear D. CDR3 size: 14 residues. Trimming left V 4 bases short and J 10 bases short, with 17 bases between. The germline CDR1 and CDR2 sequences are ENHRY and SYGVKD. As DNA, the CDR3 is TGTGCCATCAGTGCAAGAATGGAGCAAGGCGAGCAGTTCTTC. Its protein is CAISARMEQGEQFF.

The genes are TRBV4-1 and TRBJ2-2, with 9 bases matching TRBD2. The CDR3 runs 18 residues. V was clipped by 1 base and J by 3 bases; unmatched bases: 9. Per the germline V gene, CDR1 is MGHRA and CDR2 is YSYEKL. CDR3 loop: CASSQGAGGPVDTGELFF. The CDR3 region has the DNA TGCGCCAGCAGCCAAGGGGCGGGGGGGCCGGTGGACACCGGGGAGCTGTTTTTT.

CDR3 DNA: TGCGCCAGCAGCATTAACAGTTACTCCTACGAGCAGTACTTC. Its translation is CASSINSYSYEQYF. This chain joins TRBV4-3 and TRBJ2-7; D remains ambiguous. The CDR3 length is 14 residues. Trimming left V 5 bases short and J 0 bases short, with 11 bases between. Germline V lookup: CDR1 LGHNA, CDR2 YSLEER.

The chain couples TRBV5-6 to TRBJ1-5; D is possibly TRBD1 (5 bases). V shed 0 bases and J shed 7 bases, with 17 bases lying between them. This CDR3 has 16 residues. The germline CDR1 and CDR2 sequences are SGHDT and YYEEEE. CDR3 nucleotides: TGTGCCAGCAGCTTGGATGGCCAGGGAAAAGGGCAGCCCCAGCATTTT. As protein: CASSLDGQGKGQPQHF.

This clone was detected only a few times. The chain couples TRBV27 to TRBJ1-2; weak D call: TRBD1 (5 bases). Trimming took off 4 bases at V and 6 bases at J, with 18 bases between the two ends. There are 15 residues in the CDR3. Germline V gene data show CDR1 as MNHEY and CDR2 as SMNVEV (reference sequence). CDR3 sequence reads: CASSSRNTQGNGYTF. The DNA of the CDR3 is TGTGCCAGCAGTTCTCGCAACACCCAGGGAAATGGCTACACCTTC.

V usage is TRBV5-6 and J usage is TRBJ1-5, with a possible D match to TRBD1 (5 bases). Germline V CDR1 and CDR2: SGHDT, YYEEEE. The CDR3 consists of 13 residues. V dropped 4 bases and J dropped 6 bases, with 11 bases sitting between them. The CDR3 coding sequence is TGTGCCAGCAGCGATGGGAGGGGTCAGCCCCAGCATTTT. Its protein product is CASSDGRGQPQHF.

The chain joins TRBV7-8 to TRBJ2-1; 11 nucleotides line up with TRBD2. CDR1 is SGHVS and CDR2 is FQNEAQ in the germline V gene. This CDR3 region has 19 residues. J gave up 0 bases and V 4 bases, and 11 bases lay outside the gene matches. This CDR3 reads CASSSRGLAEKSSYNEQFF. As DNA, the CDR3 is TGTGCCAGCAGCTCGAGGGGACTAGCGGAGAAAAGCTCCTACAATGAGCAGTTCTTC. Looking up the rest from reference TRBV7-8 and TRBJ2-1 gives the full variable domain: GAGVSQSPRYKVAKRGQDVALRCDPISGHVSLFWYQQALGQGPEFLTYFQNEAQLDKSGLPSDRFFAERPEGSVSTLKIQRTQQEDSAVYLCASSSRGLAEKSSYNEQFFGPGTRLTVL.

The rearrangement joins TRBV10-3 to TRBJ2-7, with D perhaps TRBD1 (8 bases). The CDR3 has 13 residues. Germline lookup yields CDR1 ENHRY and CDR2 SYGVKD. V was trimmed by 7 bases and J by 7 bases, leaving 17 bases between them. CDR3 DNA: TGTGCCATCACCCCACAGGGGGGGAAAGAGCAGTACTTC. Its translation: CAITPQGGKEQYF.

The rearrangement joins TRBV2 to TRBJ1-5; 7 positions match TRBD1. The CDR3 has 15 residues. Germline V gives CDR1 SNHLY, CDR2 FYNNEI. The ends lost 5 bases at V and 2 bases at J; junction bases unmatched: 6. CDR3 residues: CASSYDRAGNQPQHF. CDR3 coding DNA: TGTGCCAGCAGTTACGACAGGGCTGGCAATCAGCCCCAGCATTTT. Full variable domain (rest looked up from reference TRBV2 and TRBJ1-5): EPEVTQTPSHQVTQMGQEVILRCVPISNHLYFYWYRQILGQKVEFLVSFYNNEISEKSEIFDDQFSVERPDGSNFTLKIRSTKLEDSAMYFCASSYDRAGNQPQHFGDGTRLSIL.